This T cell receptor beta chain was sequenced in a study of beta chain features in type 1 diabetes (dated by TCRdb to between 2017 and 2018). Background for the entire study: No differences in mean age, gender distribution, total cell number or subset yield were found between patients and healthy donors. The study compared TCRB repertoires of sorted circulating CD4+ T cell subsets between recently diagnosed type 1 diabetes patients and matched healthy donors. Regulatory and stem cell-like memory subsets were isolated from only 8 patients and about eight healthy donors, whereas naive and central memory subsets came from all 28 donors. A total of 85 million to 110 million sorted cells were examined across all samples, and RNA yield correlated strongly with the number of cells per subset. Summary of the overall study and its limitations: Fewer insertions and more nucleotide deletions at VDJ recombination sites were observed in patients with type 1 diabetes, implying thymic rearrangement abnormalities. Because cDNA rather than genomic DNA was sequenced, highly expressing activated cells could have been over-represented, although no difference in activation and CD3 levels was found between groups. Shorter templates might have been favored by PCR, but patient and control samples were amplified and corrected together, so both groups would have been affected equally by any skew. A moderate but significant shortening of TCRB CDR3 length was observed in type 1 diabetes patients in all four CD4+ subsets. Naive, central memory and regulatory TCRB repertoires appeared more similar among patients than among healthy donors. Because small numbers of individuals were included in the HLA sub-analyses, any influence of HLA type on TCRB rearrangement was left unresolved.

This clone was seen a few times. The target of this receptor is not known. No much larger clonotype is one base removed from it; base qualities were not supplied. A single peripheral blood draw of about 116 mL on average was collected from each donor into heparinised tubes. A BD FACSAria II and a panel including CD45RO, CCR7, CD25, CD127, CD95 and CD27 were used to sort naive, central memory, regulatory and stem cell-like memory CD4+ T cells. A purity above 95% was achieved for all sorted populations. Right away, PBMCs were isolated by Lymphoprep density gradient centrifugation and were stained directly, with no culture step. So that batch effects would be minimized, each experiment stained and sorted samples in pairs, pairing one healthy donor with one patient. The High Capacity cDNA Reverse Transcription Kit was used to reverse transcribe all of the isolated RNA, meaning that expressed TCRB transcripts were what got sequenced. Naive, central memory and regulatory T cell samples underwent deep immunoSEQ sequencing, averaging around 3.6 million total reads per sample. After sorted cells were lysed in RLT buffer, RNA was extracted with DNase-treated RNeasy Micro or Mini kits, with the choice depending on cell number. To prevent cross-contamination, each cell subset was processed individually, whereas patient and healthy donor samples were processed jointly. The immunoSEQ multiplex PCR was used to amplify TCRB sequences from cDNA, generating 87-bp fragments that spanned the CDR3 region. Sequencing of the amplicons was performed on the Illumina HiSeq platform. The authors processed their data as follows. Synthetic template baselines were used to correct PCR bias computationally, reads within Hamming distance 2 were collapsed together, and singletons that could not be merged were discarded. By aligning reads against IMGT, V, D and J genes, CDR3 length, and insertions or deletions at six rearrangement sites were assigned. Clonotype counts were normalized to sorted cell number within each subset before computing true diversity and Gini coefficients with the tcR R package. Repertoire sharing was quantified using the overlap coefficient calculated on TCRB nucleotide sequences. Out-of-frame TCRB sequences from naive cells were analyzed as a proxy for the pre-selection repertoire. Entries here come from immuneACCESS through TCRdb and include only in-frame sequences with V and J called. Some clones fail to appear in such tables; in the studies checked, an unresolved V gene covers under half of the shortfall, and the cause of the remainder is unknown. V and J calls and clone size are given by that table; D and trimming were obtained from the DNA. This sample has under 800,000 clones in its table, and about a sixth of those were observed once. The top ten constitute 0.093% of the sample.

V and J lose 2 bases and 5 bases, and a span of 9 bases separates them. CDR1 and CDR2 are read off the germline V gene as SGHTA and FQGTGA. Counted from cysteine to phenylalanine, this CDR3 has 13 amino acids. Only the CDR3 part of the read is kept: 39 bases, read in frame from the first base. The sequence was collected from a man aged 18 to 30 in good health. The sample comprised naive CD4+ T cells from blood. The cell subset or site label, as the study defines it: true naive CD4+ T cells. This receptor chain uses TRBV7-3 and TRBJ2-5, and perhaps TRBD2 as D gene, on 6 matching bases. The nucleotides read TGTGCCAGCAGCTTAGAGGGGAGGGAGACCCAGTACTTC. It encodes CASSLEGRETQYF. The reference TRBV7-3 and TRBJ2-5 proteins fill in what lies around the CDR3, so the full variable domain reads GAGVSQTPSNKVTEKGKYVELRCDPISGHTALYWYRQSLGQGPEFLIYFQGTGAADDSGLPNDRFFAVRPEGSVSTLKIQRTERGDSAVYLCASSLEGRETQYFGPGTRLLVL.